The 32 T cell receptor beta chains in this list originate from one sample, sequenced in a study of regulatory T cells in long-lasting Graves disease. Building of the TCR beta libraries involved iRepertoire HTBI primers and Arm-PCR of CDR3 regions. TCRdb redid the calling of the multiplex PCR reads with MiXCR, one entry per CDR3 protein. Here the sample spans 400,000 or so distinct CDR3 sequences, about a fifth being singletons. The sample's time point: persistent/refractory GD, antithyroid drugs over 5 years with positive TRAb. RNA isolated from PBMCs was used to make the TCR library. The starting material was peripheral blood mononuclear cells (PBMCs), obtained when the disease was refractory, from a patient treated with antithyroid drugs. The receptors here all came from a female donor with Graves disease.

This clonotype was recorded many times. This rearrangement joins TRBV7-8 to TRBJ2-7; no clear D gene. The CDR3 runs to 13 residues. Deletions cut 1 base from V and 3 bases from J, with 7 bases between. Germline CDR1 and CDR2: SGHVS and FQNEAQ. CDR3 in amino acids: CASSLGLNYEQYF. The DNA of the CDR3 is TGTGCCAGCAGCTTAGGACTTAACTACGAGCAGTACTTC.

The V call is TRBV6-1, the J call TRBJ2-7, with 7 bases lining up with TRBD1. Trimming at V came to 6 bases and at J to 1 base, leaving 9 bases not matched to a gene. CDR1 MNHNS and CDR2 SASEGT come from the germline V gene. The CDR3 contains 15 residues. The CDR3 here is CASRVYRGWSYEQYF. CDR3 nucleotides: TGTGCCAGCAGAGTTTACAGGGGATGGTCCTACGAGCAGTACTTC.

The J gene is TRBJ2-2, the V gene TRBV28; the D gene could be TRBD1 or TRBD2 (5 bases each). Germline V CDR1 and CDR2: MDHEN, SYDVKM. The CDR3 is 10 residues long. Trimming left V 8 bases short and J 10 bases short, with 8 bases between. The CDR3 reads CASGGVELFF. In nucleotides, the CDR3 is TGTGCCAGCGGGGGAGTGGAGCTGTTTTTT.

Ten or more counts support this clonotype. V is TRBV20-1 and J is TRBJ2-5; D is undetermined. The V gene lost 3 bases and the J gene lost 0 bases, with 8 bases spanning the gap. The CDR3 loop spans 13 amino acids. From germline, CDR1 is DFQATT and CDR2 SNEGSKA (reference sequence). The CDR3 DNA is TGCAGTGCTAGTTACGTCCACCAAGAGACCCAGTACTTC. Translated: CSASYVHQETQYF.

Note on this clonotype: This may be a read error: a much more frequent sequence differs by one nucleotide. V and J are TRBV6-5 and TRBJ1-1; D is ambiguous. The CDR3 length is 14 residues. Germline V lookup: CDR1 MNHEY, CDR2 SVGAGI. The CDR3 region is CASSLQQLNTEASF. The CDR3 DNA follows: TGTGCCAGCAGTTTACAACAGCTGAACACTGAAGCTTCCTTT.

This clonotype was seen only a few times. The rearrangement links TRBV19 to TRBJ1-5; D is unclear. Trimming took 0 bases from V and 4 from J, leaving 1 base between them. CDR3 size: 12 residues. Germline-derived CDR1 and CDR2 are LNHDA and SQIVND (reference sequence). The CDR3: CASSIDNQPQHF. CDR3 sequence (DNA): TGTGCCAGTAGTATAGATAATCAGCCCCAGCATTTT. Combining the CDR3 with reference TRBV19 and TRBJ1-5 gives the whole variable domain DGGITQSPKYLFRKEGQNVTLSCEQNLNHDAMYWYRQDPGQGLRLIYYSQIVNDFQKGDIAEGYSVSREKKESFPLTVTSAQKNPTAFYLCASSIDNQPQHFGDGTRLSIL.

This clonotype was detected ten times or more. The chain employs TRBV12-3 or TRBV12-4 and TRBJ2-7, with unresolved D. The V end lost 3 bases, the J end lost 7 bases, and 16 bases lay between the germline ends. The CDR3 runs 14 residues. CDR3 nucleotides: TGTGCCAGCAGTTTTGTGCACCCCGGGTTGGAGCAGTACTTC. Its translation is CASSFVHPGLEQYF.

This clonotype was seen a few times. This chain joins TRBV20-1 and TRBJ2-4; 12 bases fit TRBD2. Germline CDR1 is DFQATT and CDR2 is SNEGSKA (reference sequence). J lost 6 bases, V lost 5 bases, and 5 bases had no gene match. CDR3 length equals 14 residues. This CDR3 reads CSALTSGGRNIQYF. CDR3 sequence (DNA): TGCAGTGCTTTGACTAGCGGGGGAAGAAACATTCAGTACTTC.

The J gene is TRBJ2-7, the V gene TRBV27, with TRBD2 matching 8 bases. The germline gives CDR1 MNHEY, CDR2 SMNVEV (reference sequence). There are 15 residues in the CDR3. The ends lost 8 bases at V and 3 bases at J; junction bases unmatched: 12. The chain's CDR3 is CASRYVGTRDYEQYF. CDR3 nucleotides: TGTGCCAGCCGATATGTGGGGACTAGGGACTACGAGCAGTACTTC.

CDR3 DNA sequence: TGTGCCAGCACCAAAGGACTAGCGGGGCACACCGGGGAGCTGTTTTTT. Translated, it gives CASTKGLAGHTGELFF. V usage is TRBV5-6 and J usage is TRBJ2-2; TRBD2 agrees at 12 bases. This CDR3 comprises 16 residues. After removal of 6 bases from V and 3 bases from J, the junction contained 6 bases not matched to a gene. Germline V CDR1 and CDR2: SGHDT, YYEEEE. The whole variable domain, filled in from reference TRBV5-6 and TRBJ2-2, reads DAGVTQSPTHLIKTRGQQVTLRCSPKSGHDTVSWYQQALGQGPQFIFQYYEEEERQRGNFPDRFSGHQFPNYSSELNVNALLLGDSALYLCASTKGLAGHTGELFFGEGSRLTVL.

This clonotype was picked up many times. The chain uses TRBV6-1 and TRBJ2-7; perhaps TRBD1 as D (6 bases). CDR3 size: 15 residues. CDR1 and CDR2 from the germline V gene are MNHNS and SASEGT. Deletions cut 2 bases from V and 3 bases from J, with 14 bases between. As DNA, the CDR3 is TGTGCCAGCAGTGAATTCCAGGGGAAAGTCTACGAGCAGTACTTC. This translates into CASSEFQGKVYEQYF.

Many counts were recorded for this clonotype. The rearrangement joins TRBV28 to TRBJ2-5; no reliable D call. V lost 6 bases to trimming and J lost 5 bases, with 13 bases between them. This CDR3 spans 13 amino acids. Per germline, CDR1 MDHEN and CDR2 SYDVKM. The CDR3: CASSPITLETQYF. Here the CDR3 DNA reads TGTGCCAGCAGCCCTATTACCCTGGAGACCCAGTACTTC. Full variable domain (missing parts from reference TRBV28 and TRBJ2-5): DVKVTQSSRYLVKRTGEKVFLECVQDMDHENMFWYRQDPGLGLRLIYFSYDVKMKEKGDIPEGYSVSREKKERFSLILESASTNQTSMYLCASSPITLETQYFGPGTRLLVL.

The gene calls are TRBV30 and TRBJ2-7; 10 bases agree with TRBD1. The CDR3 spans 15 residues. J was trimmed by 0 bases and V by 2 bases; bases with no gene match: 4. The V gene's germline CDR1 is GTSNPN and CDR2 SVGIG (reference sequence). DNA for the CDR3: TGTGCCTGGAGTACCCGGGACAGGGGCTCCTACGAGCAGTACTTC. It encodes CAWSTRDRGSYEQYF.

The chain couples TRBV20-1 to TRBJ2-3; 9 bases are a match to TRBD2. V shed 0 bases and J 2 bases; nucleotides not matched to a gene: 15. Germline CDR1 reads DFQATT; CDR2 reads SNEGSKA (reference sequence). The CDR3 runs 19 residues. The CDR3 protein is CSARDRAGGPKPFTDTQYF. CDR3 sequence (DNA): TGCAGTGCTAGAGATCGGGCGGGGGGGCCAAAACCTTTCACAGATACGCAGTATTTT.

In this sample, this clonotype turned up a few times. The V gene is TRBV28, the J gene TRBJ2-2; 8 bases are a match to TRBD1. V lost 6 bases to trimming and J lost 6 bases; unmatched junction nucleotides: 0. The length of the CDR3 is 12 residues. The germline CDR1 and CDR2 sequences are MDHEN and SYDVKM. The CDR3 reads CASRTGAGELFF. The CDR3 nucleotides read TGTGCCAGCAGGACAGGGGCCGGGGAGCTGTTTTTT.

This clonotype occurred a few times. V usage is TRBV30 and J usage is TRBJ2-5; TRBD2 matches 7 bases. V was clipped by 0 bases and J by 2 bases; unmatched bases: 6. Germline V gene data show CDR1 as GTSNPN and CDR2 as SVGIG (reference sequence). The CDR3 extends over 15 amino acids. The CDR3 here is CAWSVKGREQETQYF. The CDR3 nucleotides read TGTGCCTGGAGTGTAAAGGGGAGGGAACAAGAGACCCAGTACTTC.

With regard to this clonotype: A much larger clone lies one base from this, so it may be a read error. The conserved final phenylalanine or tryptophan is absent from the CDR3, which likely points to a read error. This sequence joins TRBV10-3 and TRBJ2-5; 8 bases align to TRBD1. CDR1 and CDR2 (germline): ENHRY, SYGVKD. This CDR3 is 15 amino acids long. V lost 0 bases and J lost 2; bases outside the gene matches: 2. CDR3 nucleotides: TGTGCCATCAGTGAGTCCGGACAGGGACAAGAGACCCAGTACCTC. This encodes CAISESGQGQETQYL.

The sample holds a few counts of this clonotype. This chain connects TRBV7-9 to TRBJ1-1; 9 bases align to TRBD1. Germline assignment: CDR1 SEHNR and CDR2 FQNEAQ (reference sequence). V was pared by 3 bases and J by 6 bases, with 17 bases of the junction left unmatched. This CDR3 spans 18 amino acids. CDR3 bases: TGTGCCAGCAGCTTCCGGGACAGGGAGTATGAAGAGGAGGCTGAAGCTTTCTTT. This encodes CASSFRDREYEEEAEAFF.

There are many counts of this clonotype. The chain uses TRBV5-6 and TRBJ2-5; D possibly corresponds to TRBD2 (6 bases). The V gene lost 3 bases and the J gene lost 2 bases, with 14 bases spanning the gap. The CDR3 spans 15 residues. CDR1 and CDR2 from the germline V gene are SGHDT and YYEEEE. Here the CDR3 reads CASSSTGTSQETQYF. The DNA for the CDR3 is TGTGCCAGCAGCTCGACCGGGACTTCACAAGAGACCCAGTACTTC.

In this sample, this clonotype turned up a few times. The chain joins TRBV5-6 to TRBJ2-7, with TRBD2 identical over 10 bases. CDR3 length equals 16 residues. Germline V lookup: CDR1 SGHDT, CDR2 YYEEEE. The trim removed 3 bases at V and 5 bases at J, leaving 11 bases unmatched. The chain's CDR3 is CASSSGLALRVHEQYF. The DNA for the CDR3 is TGTGCCAGCAGCTCGGGACTAGCGTTGAGGGTCCACGAGCAGTACTTC.

This clonotype was seen repeatedly, ten times or more. The chain recombines TRBV6-2 or TRBV6-3 with TRBJ2-5; 9 bases map to TRBD2. V was pared by 5 bases and J by 1 base, with 11 bases of the junction left unmatched. The CDR3 is 17 amino acids. Germline CDR1 MNHEY, CDR2 SVGEGT. For the CDR3, the DNA is TGTGCCAGCAGTCACCGTAGGCTAGCGGGATCCCAAGAGACCCAGTACTTC. Its translation is CASSHRRLAGSQETQYF.

Note on this clonotype: This clone may be a read error of a much larger clone one base away. The chain combines TRBV29-1 with TRBJ2-5, with D unclear. In germline, CDR1 is SQVTM, CDR2 ANQGSEA. Between the trimmed V and J ends, which lost 5 bases and 7 bases, there was a span of 11 bases. The CDR3 spans 11 residues. This CDR3 is CSVRGEGTQYF. In DNA form, the CDR3 reads TGCAGCGTTCGTGGGGAAGGGACCCAGTACTTC.

In its sample, this clonotype was seen a few times. The rearrangement joins TRBV6-2 or TRBV6-3 to TRBJ2-5; possibly TRBD1 for D (5 bases). Per the germline V gene, CDR1 is MNHEY and CDR2 is SVGEGT. Trimming took off 7 bases at V and 5 bases at J, with 8 bases between the two ends. This CDR3 comprises 11 residues. In nucleotides, the CDR3 is TGTGCCAGCACCAAGGGGGAGACCCAGTACTTC. This encodes CASTKGETQYF.

This clonotype was observed at least ten times. The chain joins TRBV2 to TRBJ1-5; a weak D match, TRBD1 (5 bases). The V end was cut by 5 bases, the J end by 6 bases, with 14 bases between. CDR1 is SNHLY and CDR2 is FYNNEI in the germline V gene. The CDR3 covers 14 residues. The CDR3 region has the DNA TGTGCCAGCAGTTCGGGGGGGGTGAGTCAGCCCCAGCATTTT. Amino acid sequence: CASSSGGVSQPQHF. Together with reference TRBV2 and TRBJ1-5, the CDR3 gives the full variable domain: EPEVTQTPSHQVTQMGQEVILRCVPISNHLYFYWYRQILGQKVEFLVSFYNNEISEKSEIFDDQFSVERPDGSNFTLKIRSTKLEDSAMYFCASSSGGVSQPQHFGDGTRLSIL.

The chain carries TRBV5-1 and TRBJ2-7, with D perhaps matching TRBD2 (5 bases). Trimming took 4 bases from V and 5 from J, leaving 19 bases between them. Germline CDR1 and CDR2: SGHRS and YFSETQ. This CDR3 has 15 residues. The chain's CDR3 is CASSPTPGEIHEQYF. Written as DNA, the CDR3 is TGCGCCAGCAGCCCCACGCCCGGGGAGATCCACGAGCAGTACTTC.

In its sample, this clonotype was seen many times. This chain joins TRBV28 and TRBJ1-2; the D is unclear. Germline loops: CDR1 MDHEN, CDR2 SYDVKM. Trimming left V 9 bases short and J 4 bases short, with 15 bases between. The length of the CDR3 is 13 residues. The CDR3 sequence is CASYTAGPYGYTF. CDR3 nucleotide sequence: TGTGCCAGTTACACGGCCGGCCCCTATGGCTACACCTTC.

The V gene is TRBV27, the J gene TRBJ2-7; TRBD1 is a possible D gene (5 bases). Per germline, CDR1 MNHEY and CDR2 SMNVEV (reference sequence). V was pared by 8 bases and J by 6 bases, with 14 bases between. The CDR3 totals 12 residues. This chain's CDR3 is CASGQGSGEQYF. The CDR3, as DNA: TGTGCCAGCGGTCAGGGAAGTGGCGAGCAGTACTTC.

This clonotype has at least ten counts. The chain couples TRBV28 to TRBJ2-7, with TRBD2 matching 8 bases. CDR1 is MDHEN, CDR2 SYDVKM, per germline. The CDR3 is 14 amino acids. The J segment lost 4 bases and the V segment lost 1 base, leaving 3 bases of the junction unmatched. CDR3 sequence reads: CASSLFRGGYEQYF. CDR3 bases: TGTGCCAGCAGTTTATTTCGGGGGGGGTACGAGCAGTACTTC.

This clonotype was seen at least ten times. This chain uses TRBV12-3 or TRBV12-4 with TRBJ2-4; 8 bases align to TRBD1. With 7 bases clipped from V and 9 bases from J, the junction kept 5 bases outside the gene matches. The CDR3 spans 12 residues. The CDR3 DNA sequence: TGTGCCAGCACCCGGACAGGGAGCATTCAGTACTTC. This encodes CASTRTGSIQYF.

The chain uses TRBV29-1 and TRBJ2-5, with a tentative D call TRBD2 (6 bases). Trimming took off 6 bases at V and 5 bases at J, with 28 bases between the two ends. CDR3 length equals 17 residues. Germline CDR1 SQVTM, CDR2 ANQGSEA. The CDR3: CSVRGDFGTGPTETQYF. CDR3 DNA sequence: TGCAGCGTACGAGGGGACTTTGGGACCGGCCCGACGGAGACCCAGTACTTC.

The chain links TRBV30 to TRBJ2-1, with 7 nucleotides matching TRBD1. The CDR3 sequence is 16 residues long. Per the germline V gene, CDR1 is GTSNPN and CDR2 is SVGIG (reference sequence). Unmatched junction bases numbered 9, after V lost 2 bases and J lost 2 bases. The CDR3 DNA is TGTGCCTGGAGTCGGCCCGACAGGGTGGCCTACAATGAGCAGTTCTTC. Residues: CAWSRPDRVAYNEQFF.

This clonotype was picked up a small number of times. This chain connects TRBV29-1 to TRBJ2-1; D possibly corresponds to TRBD1 (5 bases). V lost 7 bases and J lost 6, with 7 bases in between. The CDR3 covers 10 residues. Germline values: CDR1 SQVTM, CDR2 ANQGSEA. CDR3 nucleotide sequence: TGCAGCGCAGGGTTCAATGAGCAGTTCTTC. Amino acids: CSAGFNEQFF.